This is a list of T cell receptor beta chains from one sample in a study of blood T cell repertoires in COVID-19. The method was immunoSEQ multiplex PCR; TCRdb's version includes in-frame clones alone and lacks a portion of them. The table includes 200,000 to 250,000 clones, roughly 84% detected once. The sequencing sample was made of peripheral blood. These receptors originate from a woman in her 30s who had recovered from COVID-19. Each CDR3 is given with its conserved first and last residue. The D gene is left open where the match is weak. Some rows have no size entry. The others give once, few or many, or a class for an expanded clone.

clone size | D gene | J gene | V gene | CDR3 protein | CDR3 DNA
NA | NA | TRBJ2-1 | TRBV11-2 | CASSLETLSRDEQFF | TGTGCCAGCAGCTTAGAGACGCTCTCCAGGGATGAGCAGTTCTTC
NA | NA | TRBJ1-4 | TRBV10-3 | CAISESKRGTNEKLFF | TGTGCCATCAGTGAGTCCAAAAGGGGAACTAATGAAAAACTGTTTTTT
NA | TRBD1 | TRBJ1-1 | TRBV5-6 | CASSRDRDTEAFF | TGTGCCAGCAGTCGGGACAGGGACACTGAAGCTTTCTTT
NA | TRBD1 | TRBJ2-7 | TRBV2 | CASSERDRVVLVF | TGTGCCAGCAGTGAAAGGGACAGGGTCGTATTGGTATTC
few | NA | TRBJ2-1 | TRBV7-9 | CASSLASTYNEQFF | TGTGCCAGCAGCTTAGCATCTACCTACAATGAGCAGTTCTTC
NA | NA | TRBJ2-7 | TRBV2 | CASRWGGSEQYF | TGTGCCAGCAGATGGGGGGGCAGCGAGCAGTACTTC
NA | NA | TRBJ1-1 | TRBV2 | CASRYREAFF | TGTGCCAGCAGATACAGGGAAGCTTTCTTT
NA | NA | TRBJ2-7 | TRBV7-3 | CASSPRGSGTYEQYF | TGTGCCAGCAGCCCCCGGGGTAGCGGCACCTACGAGCAGTACTTC
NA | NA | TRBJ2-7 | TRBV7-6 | CASSLSIGSYEQYF | TGTGCCAGCAGCTTATCAATCGGGAGCTACGAGCAGTACTTC
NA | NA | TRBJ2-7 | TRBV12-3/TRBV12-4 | CASSFRGYEQYF | TGTGCCAGCAGTTTCCGGGGGTACGAGCAGTACTTC
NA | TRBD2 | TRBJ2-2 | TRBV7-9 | CASSLSREAGELFF | TGTGCCAGCAGCTTATCACGGGAGGCCGGGGAGCTGTTTTTT
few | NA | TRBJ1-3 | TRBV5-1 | CASSPSPSGDSGNTIYF | TGCGCCAGCAGCCCCTCCCCGTCAGGGGACTCTGGAAACACCATATATTTT
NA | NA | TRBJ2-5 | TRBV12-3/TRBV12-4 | CASSFGEETQYF | TGTGCCAGCAGTTTTGGAGAAGAGACCCAGTACTTC
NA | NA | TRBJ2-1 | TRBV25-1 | CASSRAYNEQFF | TGTGCCAGCAGTCGGGCCTACAATGAGCAGTTCTTC
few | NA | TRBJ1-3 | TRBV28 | CASTPDRWTIYF | TGTGCCAGCACTCCAGACAGGTGGACCATATATTTT
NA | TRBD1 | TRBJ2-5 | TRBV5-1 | CASSLRQGAAGETQYF | TGCGCCAGCAGTCTTAGACAGGGGGCGGCTGGGGAGACCCAGTACTTC
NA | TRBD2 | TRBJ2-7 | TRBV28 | CASKGTSLYEQYF | TGTGCCAGCAAAGGGACTAGTCTCTACGAGCAGTACTTC